The entry below describes one TCR beta chain. This clonotype showed up just a few times. Its binding antigen is unknown. No much larger clonotype is one base removed from it; base qualities were not supplied. This entry belongs to a study of T cells after yellow fever vaccination (dated by TCRdb to between 2018 and 2021). Looking at the study overall: Libraries from fractions with low cell numbers were prepared with the SMART-Seq v4 Ultra Low Input RNA kit. To follow T-cell clones before and after primary and booster YFV17D yellow fever vaccination, bulk TCR alpha and beta repertoires were sequenced over time. The cohort comprised two healthy male donors, one aged 18 to 30 and one aged 30 to 39 years. Blood was collected at multiple timepoints before and after primary and secondary immunization, and bulk PBMC replicates and cell subsets were isolated. Overall results and qualifications from the work: Most clones expanded after primary vaccination were re-detected after the booster (96% of CD4 and roughly 87% of CD8), suggesting broad memory maintenance. A small share of clonotypes was detected in both CD4 and CD8 compartments, with the overlap likely arising from convergent recombination. Computational filtering was needed because FACS-sorted repertoires could contain abundant contaminating clonotypes from the bulk population. The study included only two donors, which limits how far the findings can be generalized. The secondary T-cell response was weaker than the primary response but faster, peaking on day 5 instead of day 15.

For sequencing, an Illumina NovaSeq 6000 was employed. Synthesis of TCR cDNA relied on 5'RACE template switching, a step that introduced a universal primer site along with unique molecular identifiers. Priming of cDNA synthesis was performed from both the TCR alpha and TCR beta constant segments. Libraries were amplified in two PCR steps, with sample barcodes and sequencing adapters added in the second step. Sequencing of libraries was done on Illumina HiSeq 2500 (2x100 bp) or NovaSeq (2x150 bp). As for the authors' bioinformatics: Reads were demultiplexed and collapsed into UMI consensus sequences with MIGEC, and V(D)J alignment was performed with MiXCR. Vaccine-responding clonotypes were identified with edgeR using replicate PBMC samples, with FDR below 0.01 and a log2 fold change above 5 up to day 15 being required. Each bulk clonotype was labeled CD4 or CD8 based on which sequenced repertoire, CD4 or CD8, contained the clonotype at higher abundance. In-frame beta chains were kept once TCRdb had trimmed the public reads at Q25 with fastp and called clones with MiXCR. Entries are consolidated by CDR3 protein sequence, retaining the most common genes and DNA. The authors' filters were not applied to this entry. In all, the sample holds some 160,000 distinct CDR3 sequences, and around 9.7% of those were seen once. 35% to 40% of the sample is taken by the ten largest.

Per the publication, the treatment or condition label means: live attenuated yellow fever vaccine strain. PBMCs were isolated from peripheral blood using a standard Ficoll-Paque protocol. Dynabeads CD4 and CD8 positive selection kits were used to isolate CD4 and CD8 T-cell fractions. RNA was extracted with TriZol from bulk PBMCs, CD4 and CD8 fractions, and dextramer-positive and dextramer-negative fractions. This TCR came from a young man who received the YFV17D yellow fever vaccine. Material: CD8+ T cells sorted from PBMCs, obtained 45 days after the yellow fever booster vaccination.

The DNA sequence is given as TGTGCCAGCAGCCACCCCCGGCTGATAGAGTCCTACGAGCAGTACTTC. It translates to CASSHPRLIESYEQYF. The sequence joins TRBV7-2 to TRBJ2-7, with no confidently assigned D gene. V lost 5 bases and J lost 1 base; the stretch between them is 18 bases long. The CDR3 runs 16 residues from the cysteine to the phenylalanine. The entry retains the CDR3 DNA only, 48 bases that are in frame from base 1. The germline V gene sets CDR1 to SGHTA and CDR2 to FQGNSA.